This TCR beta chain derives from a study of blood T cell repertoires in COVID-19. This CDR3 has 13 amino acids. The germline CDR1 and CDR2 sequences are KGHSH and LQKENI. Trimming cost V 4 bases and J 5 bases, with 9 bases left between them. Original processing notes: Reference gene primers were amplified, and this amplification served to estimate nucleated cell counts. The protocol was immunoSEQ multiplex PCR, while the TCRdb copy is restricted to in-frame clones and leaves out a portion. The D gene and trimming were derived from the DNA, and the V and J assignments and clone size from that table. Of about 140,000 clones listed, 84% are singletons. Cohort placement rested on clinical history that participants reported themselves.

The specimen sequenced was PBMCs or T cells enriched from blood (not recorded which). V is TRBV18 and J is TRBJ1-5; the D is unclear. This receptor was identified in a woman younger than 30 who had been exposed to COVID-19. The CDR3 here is CASSLSEYQPQHF. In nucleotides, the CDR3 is TGTGCCAGCTCACTGTCCGAGTATCAGCCCCAGCATTTT.